Each of the 15 T cell receptor beta chains below was sequenced from the same sample in a study of response to subunit inactivated influenza vaccine. TCRdb fed the RT-PCR reads into MiXCR, producing one record per CDR3 protein. The sample includes some 640,000 distinct CDR3 sequences, roughly 14% seen only once; the top ten take around 6.5%. The sample in question was PBMCs from blood, obtained approximately 15 days before vaccination. The receptors shown here come from a man aged 50-59 years who received an inactivated influenza vaccine.

The rearrangement uses TRBV28 and TRBJ2-3, with TRBD2 identical over 14 bases. The CDR3 is 15 residues long. J lost 4 bases, V lost 6 bases, and 3 bases had no gene match. Germline-derived CDR1 and CDR2 are MDHEN and SYDVKM. The CDR3 DNA follows: TGTGCCAGCAGACGGACTAGCGGGAGGCCAGATACGCAGTATTTT. Translating gives CASRRTSGRPDTQYF. The full variable domain, rest sourced from reference TRBV28 and TRBJ2-3, is DVKVTQSSRYLVKRTGEKVFLECVQDMDHENMFWYRQDPGLGLRLIYFSYDVKMKEKGDIPEGYSVSREKKERFSLILESASTNQTSMYLCASRRTSGRPDTQYFGPGTRLTVL.

This clonotype showed up just a few times. The V and J genes are TRBV4-1 and TRBJ2-7, with TRBD2 identical over 9 bases. This CDR3 contains 19 residues. Germline CDR1 is MGHRA and CDR2 is YSYEKL. V lost 0 bases to trimming and J lost 3 bases; unmatched junction nucleotides: 15. The CDR3 nucleotides are TGCGCCAGCAGCCAAGATATAAAGCGGGGGGAAGAAGAAGACTACGAGCAGTACTTC. As protein: CASSQDIKRGEEEDYEQYF.

This clonotype appeared a few times. This sequence joins TRBV10-3 and TRBJ2-1; either TRBD1 or TRBD2 may fit D (5 bases each). The germline V gene has CDR1 ENHRY and CDR2 SYGVKD. The V and J ends lost 4 bases and 8 bases respectively, with 18 bases between them. The CDR3 extends over 15 amino acids. CDR3 protein: CAISVSVRDLDEQFF. CDR3 nucleotides: TGTGCCATCAGTGTTTCGGTGAGGGACCTCGATGAGCAGTTCTTC.

The V and J genes are TRBV4-2 and TRBJ2-5; no clear D gene. The V end was cut by 1 base, the J end by 2 bases, with 17 bases between. This CDR3 spans 17 amino acids. CDR1 is LGHNA and CDR2 is YNFKEQ in the germline V gene. The DNA for the CDR3 is TGTGCCAGCAGCCAAGTTCGGGTAGCCCAAATGCAAGAGACCCAGTACTTC. It specifies CASSQVRVAQMQETQYF.

This clonotype was observed a handful of times. The junction and the germline gene differ at one end; a read error may be behind it. The chain recombines TRBV3-1 with TRBJ1-2; TRBD1 matches at 8 bases. Germline V gene sequence: CDR1 LGHDT, CDR2 YNNKEL (reference sequence). The length of the CDR3 is 15 residues. As DNA, the CDR3 is TGTGCCAGCCGCCAGGACAACAGGGGGAGGTATGGCTACACCTTC. Encoded protein: CASRQDNRGRYGYTF. The variable domain in full, with the rest retrieved from reference TRBV3-1 and TRBJ1-2, is DTAVSQTPKYLVTQMGNDKSIKCEQNLGHDTMYWYKQDSKKFLKIMFSYNNKELIINETVPNRFSPKSPDKAHLNLHINSLELGDSAVYFCASRQDNRGRYGYTFGSGTRLTVV.

The CDR3 spells CSATKTATGELFF. Here the CDR3 DNA reads TGCAGTGCTACCAAGACAGCCACCGGGGAGCTGTTTTTT. The chain employs TRBV20-1 and TRBJ2-2; tentatively, D is TRBD1 (5 bases). The CDR3 runs 13 residues. Trimming removed 4 bases at V and 4 bases at J, with 10 bases between. Germline loops: CDR1 DFQATT, CDR2 SNEGSKA (reference sequence).

This clonotype has a handful of counts. This sequence joins TRBV20-1 and TRBJ2-2; TRBD1 is a possible D gene (5 bases). The CDR3 runs to 13 residues. V lost 1 base and J 4 bases, leaving 7 bases between the germline ends. Germline V CDR1 and CDR2: DFQATT, SNEGSKA (reference sequence). This chain's CDR3 is CSARGQGTGELFF. CDR3 sequence (DNA): TGCAGTGCTAGAGGCCAGGGCACCGGGGAGCTGTTTTTT.

In this sample, this clonotype turned up a few times. The rearrangement links TRBV30 to TRBJ2-1; 8 bases align to TRBD1. CDR1 GTSNPN and CDR2 SVGIG come from the germline V gene (reference sequence). J was trimmed by 4 bases and V by 1 base; bases with no gene match: 6. The CDR3 is 15 residues long. The CDR3 DNA is TGTGCCTGGAGTGCCCCGGGACAGGTTTACAATGAGCAGTTCTTC. Its translation: CAWSAPGQVYNEQFF.

This clonotype was recorded a few times. The chain employs TRBV10-3 and TRBJ1-6, with 8 bases aligning to TRBD1. The CDR3 consists of 16 residues. Looked up from germline, CDR1 is ENHRY and CDR2 is SYGVKD. Trimming at V came to 4 bases and at J to 7 bases, leaving 9 bases not matched to a gene. The CDR3 DNA reads as TGTGCCATCAGTGCGGACAGGGCGGGGGGGAATTCACCCCTCCACTTT. The encoded protein is CAISADRAGGNSPLHF.

Ten or more counts support this clonotype. The chain couples TRBV5-6 to TRBJ2-7, with no clear D. Germline loops: CDR1 SGHDT, CDR2 YYEEEE. Trimming stripped 4 bases from V and 6 bases from J, with 8 bases between. CDR3 length equals 11 residues. The CDR3 sequence is CASSQTGEQYF. The DNA of the CDR3 is TGTGCCAGCAGCCAGACGGGCGAGCAGTACTTC.

This clonotype has a single count. The V call is TRBV2, the J call TRBJ1-5, with D maybe TRBD1 (5 bases). CDR3 length equals 15 residues. Germline V CDR1 and CDR2: SNHLY, FYNNEI. Trimming pared 5 bases from V and 0 bases from J, leaving 11 bases between. The CDR3 region has the DNA TGTGCCAGCAGTAGGGACGGGAGTAGCAATCAGCCCCAGCATTTT. Encoded protein: CASSRDGSSNQPQHF.

J is TRBJ1-3 and V is TRBV11-2; no firm D call. V lost 5 bases, J lost 1 base, and 9 bases lay in between. Germline V lookup: CDR1 SGHAT, CDR2 FQNNGV. The CDR3 loop spans 14 amino acids. As DNA, the CDR3 is TGTGCCAGCAGCCCCGAGACTTCTGGAAACACCATATATTTT. Its translation is CASSPETSGNTIYF.

This clonotype appeared a few times. This chain connects TRBV20-1 to TRBJ2-1; either TRBD1 or TRBD2 may fit D (5 bases each). Germline loops: CDR1 DFQATT, CDR2 SNEGSKA (reference sequence). The CDR3 sequence is 19 residues long. V lost 3 bases and J 8 bases, leaving 32 bases between the germline ends. The CDR3 DNA reads as TGCAGTGCTAGCCTCCCTCGCTCCCCAGTGGGGGTCCTTACACATGAGCAGTTCTTC. Translating it yields CSASLPRSPVGVLTHEQFF.

The chain recombines TRBV29-1 with TRBJ2-1; 9 bases agree with TRBD2. The CDR3 loop spans 15 amino acids. With V trimmed by 8 bases and J by 7 bases, 15 bases remained unmatched. Germline V gene data show CDR1 as SQVTM and CDR2 as ANQGSEA. The CDR3 nucleotides read TGCAGCACCAGTCTGAGACTAGCGGAAGGGAATGAGCAGTTCTTC. Protein sequence: CSTSLRLAEGNEQFF.

This CDR3 reads CASSVTGSNTEAFF. CDR3 nucleotides: TGTGCCAGCAGCGTTACAGGGTCCAACACTGAAGCTTTCTTT. This chain links TRBV7-8 with TRBJ1-1, with D perhaps matching TRBD1 (6 bases). The germline V gene has CDR1 SGHVS and CDR2 FQNEAQ. The CDR3 totals 14 residues. Trimming took 5 bases from V and 2 from J, leaving 12 bases between them.